This T cell receptor beta chain originates from a study of cytomegalovirus exposure and HLA in healthy donors. Looking at the study overall: Early release data held about 92 million unique TCRs from HLA-typed donors.

The CDR3 runs 16 residues. The germline CDR1 and CDR2 sequences are MDHEN and SYDVKM. V shed 5 bases and J shed 8 bases, with 21 bases lying between them. PCR was performed using 60 Vbeta and 13 Jbeta primers. Sequenced by immunoSEQ multiplex PCR; TCRdb stores in-frame clones only, minus some. The sample lists approximately 170,000 clones; 79% were seen once. Input material: PBMCs. This clonotype was sampled from a woman aged 45-59 years in good health and CMV-seronegative. This sequence joins TRBV28 and TRBJ1-4, with D perhaps matching TRBD1 (6 bases). CDR3 protein: CASSGRGAGSREKLFF. The CDR3 nucleotides read TGTGCCAGCAGTGGCCGGGGGGCGGGCTCGAGGGAAAAACTGTTTTTT.